A single sample is the source of the 9 T cell receptor beta chains below, sequenced in a study of regulatory T cells in long-lasting Graves disease. Time point: persistent/refractory GD, antithyroid drugs over 5 years with positive TRAb. Extracted PBMC RNA gave rise to the TCR library. For TCR beta, libraries came from iRepertoire HTBI primers and Arm-PCR of CDR3 regions. TCRdb reprocessed the multiplex PCR reads via MiXCR and lists one record per CDR3 protein. This table holds around 500,000 distinct CDR3 sequences, around 21% found once. Sequences were derived from peripheral blood mononuclear cells (PBMCs), sampled when the disease was refractory, from a patient treated with antithyroid drugs. These receptors all come from a female donor with Graves disease.

This clonotype was seen ten or more times. CDR3 sequence (DNA): TGTGCCAGCAGCTTAGGTTGGCCGGGGACTACGCAAGAGACCCAGTACTTC. Translated: CASSLGWPGTTQETQYF. V gene TRBV11-1 combines with J gene TRBJ2-5, with TRBD2 matching over 7 bases. V lost 1 base and J lost 2; bases outside the gene matches: 10. The germline V gene encodes CDR1 SGHAT and CDR2 FQDESV (reference sequence). The CDR3 is 17 residues long.

This clonotype was seen ten or more times. A read error is likely, as this CDR3 ends without the conserved phenylalanine or tryptophan. CDR3 amino acids: CASRGDRGGFNQPQHL. DNA for the CDR3: TGTGCCAGCAGGGGGGACAGGGGCGGTTTCAATCAGCCCCAGCATCTT. The J gene is TRBJ1-5, the V gene TRBV2; 10 bases map to TRBD1. J gave up 3 bases and V 6 bases, and 8 bases lay outside the gene matches. The CDR3 spans 16 residues. Per germline, CDR1 SNHLY and CDR2 FYNNEI.

This CDR3 is CASSLGSGRTKNIQYF. In DNA, the CDR3 is TGCGCCAGCAGCTTGGGATCGGGGAGGACCAAAAACATTCAGTACTTC. V usage is TRBV5-1 and J usage is TRBJ2-4; TRBD2 might be the D (6 bases). CDR1 and CDR2 from the germline V gene are SGHRS and YFSETQ. The CDR3 length is 16 residues. With 0 bases removed from V and 2 bases from J, the gap between germline ends came to 12 bases.

This clonotype was detected ten times or more. The CDR3 reads CASSKDRTYTGELFF. The CDR3 DNA follows: TGTGCCAGCAGTAAGGACAGGACTTACACCGGGGAGCTGTTTTTT. The chain couples TRBV28 to TRBJ2-2; TRBD1 agrees at 7 bases. The length of the CDR3 is 15 residues. V gave up 5 bases and J gave up 3 bases; unmatched junction bases: 6. Germline values: CDR1 MDHEN, CDR2 SYDVKM.

This clonotype was counted many times. The V gene is TRBV12-3 or TRBV12-4, the J gene TRBJ1-1, with a tentative D call TRBD1 (6 bases). The CDR3 contains 16 residues. Trimming took off 2 bases at V and 0 bases at J, with 13 bases between the two ends. The CDR3, as DNA: TGTGCCAGCAGTTTATTGTGGGGGGCGTTGAACACTGAAGCTTTCTTT. Its protein product is CASSLLWGALNTEAFF.

In this sample, this clonotype turned up a few times. The chain combines TRBV7-9 with TRBJ2-7; D may correspond to TRBD1 or TRBD2 (5 bases each). Trimming left V 5 bases short and J 3 bases short, with 17 bases between. CDR1 is SEHNR, CDR2 FQNEAQ, per germline (reference sequence). This CDR3 spans 15 amino acids. DNA for the CDR3: TGTGCCAGCAGCCCTCCGGGACCCAAGGGCTACGAGCAGTACTTC. As protein: CASSPPGPKGYEQYF.

The chain joins TRBV9 to TRBJ1-6; 7 bases are shared with TRBD1. With 0 bases clipped from V and 9 bases from J, the junction kept 6 bases outside the gene matches. This CDR3 comprises 15 residues. The V gene's germline CDR1 is SGDLS and CDR2 YYNGEE. The CDR3 protein is CASSVGQGRGSPLHF. The CDR3 nucleotides are TGTGCCAGCAGCGTAGGACAGGGTAGGGGTTCACCCCTCCACTTT.

On this clonotype itself: This may come from a read error, since a much larger clone is one base off. V usage is TRBV2 and J usage is TRBJ1-1; possibly TRBD1 for D (6 bases). Per the germline V gene, CDR1 is SNHLY and CDR2 is FYNNEI. This CDR3 contains 13 residues. CDR3 DNA sequence: TGTGCCGGCAGGGGACCCGGGACATCTGAAGCTTTCTTT. Protein sequence: CAGRGPGTSEAFF.

As regards this clonotype: Just one base apart from a much larger clone, this may be a read error. The rearrangement joins TRBV10-3 to TRBJ1-5, with TRBD1 matching 8 bases. The assigned J gene may be wrong: the sequence end matches TRBJ2-3 better. The CDR3 length is 14 residues. Germline V gives CDR1 ENHRY, CDR2 SYGVKD. The CDR3 DNA reads as TGTGCCATCAGCGACAGGGGTAGCAATCAGCCCCAGTATTTT. This encodes CAISDRGSNQPQYF.